The 12 T cell receptor beta chains listed next were all sequenced from one sample in a study of blood T cell repertoires in COVID-19. Profiling relied on immunoSEQ multiplex PCR, and the TCRdb table lists in-frame clones only, not all of them. The top ten clones hold under 2.5% of a sample with just over 300,000 clones, roughly 85% of them seen once. Sequencing was performed on PBMCs or T cells enriched from blood (not recorded which). All receptors come from a man aged 25-40 years who had recovered from COVID-19.

This clone was picked up one time. This sequence joins TRBV6-4 and TRBJ2-1; D might be TRBD1 (6 bases). V dropped 9 bases and J dropped 0 bases, with 18 bases sitting between them. The CDR3 sequence is 16 residues long. CDR1 and CDR2 from the germline V gene are MRHNA and SNTAGT. This CDR3 reads CASALSSDSSYNEQFF. Here the CDR3 DNA reads TGTGCCAGTGCTCTTAGCTCGGACAGCTCCTACAATGAGCAGTTCTTC.

The rearrangement links TRBV13 to TRBJ1-2; unclear D gene. Germline V gene lookup returns CDR1 PRHDT and CDR2 FYEKMQ (reference sequence). Trimming pared 2 bases from V and 5 bases from J, leaving 9 bases between. This CDR3 has 13 residues. The CDR3 DNA follows: TGTGCCAGCAGCTTAACATCTCAATATGGCTACACCTTC. It is translated as CASSLTSQYGYTF.

The chain carries TRBV2 and TRBJ1-1, with 7 positions matching TRBD1. CDR3 length: 15 residues. Trimming took 6 bases from V and 1 from J; bases not matched to a gene: 8. Germline V lookup: CDR1 SNHLY, CDR2 FYNNEI. CDR3 region: CASSERRGRNTEAFF. CDR3 DNA: TGTGCCAGCAGCGAGAGGAGGGGGCGGAACACTGAAGCTTTCTTT.

This rearrangement joins TRBV27 to TRBJ1-3; 7 nucleotides match TRBD1. The CDR3 loop spans 16 amino acids. V was pared by 5 bases and J by 1 base, with 8 bases of the junction left unmatched. CDR1 is MNHEY and CDR2 is SMNVEV in the germline V gene (reference sequence). The CDR3 nucleotides read TGTGCCAGCAGTCCACAGGGGATGGGGTCTGGAAACACCATATATTTT. Protein product: CASSPQGMGSGNTIYF.

This clone has only a few counts. CDR3 in amino acids: CASSRLRQGLSLNTEAFF. In DNA form, the CDR3 reads TGTGCCAGCAGCCGCTTACGGCAGGGGCTGAGCCTAAACACTGAAGCTTTCTTT. The V gene is TRBV7-2, the J gene TRBJ1-1; possibly TRBD1 for D (6 bases). V dropped 5 bases and J dropped 2 bases, with 24 bases sitting between them. The germline V gene encodes CDR1 SGHTA and CDR2 FQGNSA. The CDR3 totals 18 residues.

The chain couples TRBV5-5 to TRBJ2-5, with no clear D. The CDR3 length is 14 residues. Germline V lookup: CDR1 SGHKS, CDR2 YYEKEE (reference sequence). V shed 0 bases and J shed 3 bases, with 9 bases lying between them. The CDR3 is CASSLAAVEETQYF. The CDR3 nucleotides are TGTGCCAGCAGCTTGGCTGCAGTTGAAGAGACCCAGTACTTC.

This chain joins TRBV7-8 and TRBJ1-1; the match to TRBD1 covers 7 bases. V shed 10 bases, J shed 1 base, and the junction held 6 bases outside the gene matches. The CDR3 runs 13 residues. CDR1 is SGHVS and CDR2 is FQNEAQ in the germline V gene. As DNA, the CDR3 is TGTGCCACCTCCCCAGGGGGGAACACTGAAGCTTTCTTT. This sequence encodes CATSPGGNTEAFF. Together with reference TRBV7-8 and TRBJ1-1, the CDR3 gives the full variable domain: GAGVSQSPRYKVAKRGQDVALRCDPISGHVSLFWYQQALGQGPEFLTYFQNEAQLDKSGLPSDRFFAERPEGSVSTLKIQRTQQEDSAVYLCATSPGGNTEAFFGQGTRLTVV.

The V and J genes are TRBV14 and TRBJ2-1, with D maybe TRBD2 (5 bases). CDR1 is SGHDN, CDR2 FVKESK, per germline. There are 14 residues in the CDR3. The germline V and J ends were trimmed by 1 base and 8 bases, with 12 bases remaining between them. For the CDR3, the DNA is TGTGCCAGCAGCCAAGGGCTAGCTTCGTATGAGCAGTTCTTC. It is translated as CASSQGLASYEQFF.

This chain joins TRBV25-1 and TRBJ1-1; unclear D gene. V shed 3 bases and J shed 1 base, with 9 bases lying between them. Germline V CDR1 and CDR2: MGHDK, SYGVNS. This CDR3 comprises 14 residues. The CDR3 coding sequence is TGTGCCAGCAGTGAGGAGAGCAGGAACACTGAAGCTTTCTTT. Protein sequence: CASSEESRNTEAFF.

This chain links TRBV30 with TRBJ1-1; D is ambiguous. Looked up from germline, CDR1 is GTSNPN and CDR2 is SVGIG (reference sequence). This CDR3 has 11 amino acids. V gave up 8 bases and J gave up 1 base, with 8 bases separating them. The CDR3 DNA follows: TGTGCCACAGCCGAGAACACTGAAGCTTTCTTT. Protein: CATAENTEAFF.

This clone was seen a few times. The rearrangement joins TRBV7-8 to TRBJ1-2; D gene ambiguous. Trimming took off 1 base at V and 4 bases at J, with 13 bases between the two ends. Germline-derived CDR1 and CDR2 are SGHVS and FQNEAQ. The CDR3 has 15 amino acids. The DNA for the CDR3 is TGTGCCAGCAGCTTAGATCGAGCGTCTGGCTATGGCTACACCTTC. This codes for CASSLDRASGYGYTF.

The V gene is TRBV7-6, the J gene TRBJ2-1; TRBD1 matches 10 bases. The germline CDR1 and CDR2 sequences are SGHVS and FNYEAQ. The CDR3 covers 12 residues. Trimming cost V 1 base and J 14 bases; bases outside gene matches: 2. CDR3 region: CASSLEGQGKFF. CDR3 sequence (DNA): TGTGCCAGCAGCTTAGAGGGACAGGGGAAGTTCTTC.